Shown below are 24 T cell receptor beta chains from a single sample sequenced in a study of identical twins. TCRdb re-derived calls from the 5' RACE reads in MiXCR, one entry per CDR3 protein. The table records 430,000 or so distinct CDR3 sequences, roughly a quarter of them present only once. The data were also submitted as part of a second study, on T cells expressing NK-cell markers.

The source material was CD4+ T cells sorted from blood. These receptors all stem from a woman between 18 and 29 years old in good health.

This sequence joins TRBV11-1 and TRBJ1-2; no firm D call. The CDR3 loop spans 15 amino acids. V shed 6 bases and J shed 1 base, with 15 bases lying between them. Germline V gene lookup returns CDR1 SGHAT and CDR2 FQDESV (reference sequence). CDR3 loop: CASSQDAYFNYGYTF. As DNA, the CDR3 is TGTGCCAGCAGTCAGGACGCTTATTTTAACTATGGCTACACCTTC.

There are a few counts of this clonotype. The chain combines TRBV5-1 with TRBJ1-6; D uncertain. Trimming shortened V by 3 bases and J by 7 bases, and 11 bases separated the two germline ends. The CDR3 has 14 amino acids. Germline V CDR1 and CDR2: SGHRS, YFSETQ. The CDR3 region is CASSYDPGNSPLHF. CDR3 in DNA: TGCGCCAGCAGCTATGATCCGGGAAATTCACCCCTCCACTTT.

This clonotype occurred a few times. The chain recombines TRBV7-2 with TRBJ2-1, with a weak D call TRBD2 (6 bases). Germline V gene lookup returns CDR1 SGHTA and CDR2 FQGNSA. Trimming left V 3 bases short and J 4 bases short, with 13 bases between. The CDR3 has 15 amino acids. CDR3 coding DNA: TGTGCCAGCAGCTTCCAGACTAGTAATTACAATGAGCAGTTCTTC. This encodes CASSFQTSNYNEQFF.

This clonotype showed up just a few times. The chain employs TRBV20-1 and TRBJ2-7; D might be TRBD1 (6 bases). This CDR3 contains 15 residues. Trimming took off 0 bases at V and 0 bases at J, with 12 bases between the two ends. Germline V gives CDR1 DFQATT, CDR2 SNEGSKA (reference sequence). The CDR3 DNA reads as TGCAGTGCTAGAGATGTTCAGGGGATCTCCTACGAGCAGTACTTC. It translates to CSARDVQGISYEQYF.

This clonotype was seen just once. This chain connects TRBV18 to TRBJ2-7, with D unresolved. CDR3 length: 13 amino acids. V lost 4 bases to trimming and J lost 3 bases, with 10 bases between them. Germline loops: CDR1 KGHSH, CDR2 LQKENI. For the CDR3, the DNA is TGTGCCAGCTCACTTCTCAACGACTACGAGCAGTACTTC. The encoded protein is CASSLLNDYEQYF.

This clonotype was detected many times. The chain employs TRBV7-2 and TRBJ1-1; the match to TRBD1 covers 9 bases. The CDR3 has 14 residues. The J segment lost 4 bases and the V segment lost 4 bases, leaving 4 bases of the junction unmatched. The germline V gene has CDR1 SGHTA and CDR2 FQGNSA. CDR3: CASSSGQGSTEAFF. CDR3 in DNA: TGTGCCAGCAGCTCAGGACAGGGGAGCACTGAAGCTTTCTTT.

This clonotype has a handful of counts. The chain has TRBV25-1 and TRBJ1-1, with D perhaps TRBD1 (6 bases). The CDR3 length is 13 residues. Between the trimmed V and J ends, which lost 6 bases and 0 bases, there was a span of 8 bases. Germline CDR1 reads MGHDK; CDR2 reads SYGVNS. CDR3 DNA: TGTGCCAGCAGAGACAGGCTGAACACTGAAGCTTTCTTT. This sequence encodes CASRDRLNTEAFF.

V usage is TRBV5-6 and J usage is TRBJ1-1; the D gene is possibly TRBD1 (6 bases). The V and J ends lost 4 bases and 1 base respectively, with 20 bases between them. The CDR3 has 17 amino acids. Germline V lookup: CDR1 SGHDT, CDR2 YYEEEE. Written as DNA, the CDR3 is TGTGCCAGCAGCCTTCGGACAGACGCCGGTTGGAACACTGAAGCTTTCTTT. It codes for CASSLRTDAGWNTEAFF.

This chain joins TRBV12-3 or TRBV12-4 and TRBJ2-1; 10 bases are a match to TRBD2. The CDR3 sequence is 15 residues long. V lost 6 bases to trimming and J lost 7 bases; unmatched junction nucleotides: 9. DNA for the CDR3: TGTGCCAGCAGCCTCAGCGGGAGGGCCCGGAATGAGCAGTTCTTC. Translation gives CASSLSGRARNEQFF.

The chain couples TRBV12-3 or TRBV12-4 to TRBJ2-2, with 13 positions matching TRBD2. The junction had 10 bases not matched to a gene; V was cut back by 6 bases and J by 3 bases. The CDR3 has 18 amino acids. DNA of the CDR3: TGTGCCAGCAGCCAAGCCCGACTAGCGGGGGGATACACCGGGGAGCTGTTTTTT. Translating it yields CASSQARLAGGYTGELFF.

The CDR3 region has the DNA TGCGCCAGCAGCCAAGTGTTTAGCACAGATACGCAGTATTTT. Translated, it gives CASSQVFSTDTQYF. The chain uses TRBV4-1 and TRBJ2-3, with no clear D. The germline CDR1 and CDR2 sequences are MGHRA and YSYEKL. Trimming removed 1 base from V and 0 bases from J, with 5 bases in between. The CDR3 spans 14 residues.

The rearrangement uses TRBV7-2 and TRBJ2-1; D assignment may be TRBD1 or TRBD2 (5 bases each). V was clipped by 0 bases and J by 7 bases, with 13 bases between them. CDR1 SGHTA and CDR2 FQGNSA come from the germline V gene. This CDR3 is built from 15 residues. CDR3 in amino acids: CASSLAGSGRNEQFF. The DNA for the CDR3 is TGTGCCAGCAGCTTAGCGGGATCGGGGCGTAATGAGCAGTTCTTC.

This clonotype has only a few counts. The chain has TRBV5-1 and TRBJ2-5; D is possibly TRBD2 (5 bases). Germline V gene data show CDR1 as SGHRS and CDR2 as YFSETQ. The CDR3 covers 13 residues. The germline V and J ends were trimmed by 4 bases and 3 bases, with 10 bases remaining between them. The CDR3 sequence: CASSVGVEETQYF. As DNA, the CDR3 is TGCGCCAGCAGCGTGGGAGTCGAAGAGACCCAGTACTTC.

This clonotype was seen only a few times. This chain joins TRBV7-2 and TRBJ1-1, with D tentatively TRBD1 (5 bases). This CDR3 is built from 14 residues. V was pared by 5 bases and J by 4 bases, with 14 bases between. Germline loops: CDR1 SGHTA, CDR2 FQGNSA. CDR3 nucleotides: TGTGCCAGCAGCAAGCCCTACGGGGGCACTGAAGCTTTCTTT. This gives the protein CASSKPYGGTEAFF.

The CDR3: CASSSGGSRGNIQYF. The CDR3 DNA reads TGTGCCAGCAGCTCAGGCGGGAGTCGTGGGAACATTCAGTACTTC. The chain links TRBV7-2 to TRBJ2-4, with TRBD2 identical over 7 bases. CDR1 and CDR2 from the germline V gene are SGHTA and FQGNSA. The CDR3 contains 15 residues. Losses at the gene ends were 4 bases for V and 7 bases for J; bases not matched to a gene: 10.

J is TRBJ2-2 and V is TRBV6-1; D gene unclear. In germline, CDR1 is MNHNS, CDR2 SASEGT. This CDR3 comprises 14 residues. V was trimmed by 4 bases and J by 1 base, leaving 7 bases between them. CDR3 bases: TGTGCCAGCAGTGTCCGAGGGAACACCGGGGAGCTGTTTTTT. Protein product: CASSVRGNTGELFF.

As to this clonotype: Its ends do not fully match the called genes, so a read error is possible. The chain carries TRBV12-3 or TRBV12-4 and TRBJ2-4; perhaps TRBD2 as D (5 bases). This CDR3 spans 12 amino acids. CDR3 region: CASSLAFDIQYF. The CDR3 nucleotides are TGTGCCAGCAGTCTAGCTTTCGACATTCAGTACTTC.

This clonotype appeared a few times. The rearrangement links TRBV30 to TRBJ2-1; 9 bases align to TRBD2. Germline V gene sequence: CDR1 GTSNPN, CDR2 SVGIG (reference sequence). The CDR3 is made up of 15 amino acids. Trimming took 2 bases from V and 9 from J; bases not matched to a gene: 11. For the CDR3, the DNA is TGTGCCTGGAGTATTCCCAGCGGGAGGAGCGGTGAGCAGTTCTTC. Its protein is CAWSIPSGRSGEQFF.

There are a few counts of this clonotype. The chain is built from TRBV20-1 and TRBJ1-1; no firm D call. The length of the CDR3 is 10 residues. Germline CDR1 and CDR2: DFQATT and SNEGSKA (reference sequence). V was pared by 6 bases and J by 9 bases, with 11 bases between. The CDR3 here is CSAHIRQAFF. DNA for the CDR3: TGCAGTGCCCATATTCGGCAAGCTTTCTTT.

The chain links TRBV9 to TRBJ2-5; the D gene could be TRBD1 or TRBD2 (5 bases each). The CDR3 runs 14 residues. V lost 1 base to trimming and J lost 5 bases, with 12 bases between them. Per germline, CDR1 SGDLS and CDR2 YYNGEE. In DNA, the CDR3 is TGTGCCAGCAGCGTACTGGGCTGGGGGGAGACCCAGTACTTC. Translated: CASSVLGWGETQYF.

This clonotype occurred a few times. V gene TRBV12-3 or TRBV12-4 combines with J gene TRBJ2-3; D not certain. V was cut by 7 bases and J by 6 bases, with 17 bases left in between. The CDR3 consists of 14 residues. The CDR3 loop is CASNLARSGDTQYF. CDR3 DNA sequence: TGTGCCAGCAACCTCGCTCGGAGTGGCGATACGCAGTATTTT.

The rearrangement joins TRBV6-5 to TRBJ1-2; D is uncertain. The V end lost 0 bases, the J end lost 6 bases, and 14 bases lay between the germline ends. Germline V gene sequence: CDR1 MNHEY, CDR2 SVGAGI. The length of the CDR3 is 15 residues. Here the CDR3 DNA reads TGTGCCAGCAGTTACTCGGCAATTATAGCGAATGGCTACACCTTC. Protein sequence: CASSYSAIIANGYTF.

The rearrangement links TRBV12-3 or TRBV12-4 to TRBJ1-1, with D perhaps TRBD1 (6 bases). V lost 9 bases and J lost 4, with 9 bases in between. CDR3 length equals 11 residues. The CDR3 sequence is CASTGFTEAFF. As DNA, the CDR3 is TGTGCCAGTACAGGGTTCACTGAAGCTTTCTTT.

There are a few counts of this clonotype. This chain joins TRBV12-3 or TRBV12-4 and TRBJ2-1; 10 positions agree with TRBD2. This CDR3 has 17 residues. J was trimmed by 6 bases and V by 5 bases; bases with no gene match: 13. The CDR3 bases are TGTGCCAGCAGTCCCCGCGGGGGAGCTAGCGGGAGCAATGAGCAGTTCTTC. Protein product: CASSPRGGASGSNEQFF.